The entry below describes one T cell receptor beta chain. One junction end does not reproduce the germline sequence, and a read error may be involved. The entry originates in a study of PD-L1 blockade in urothelial cancer. For the study at large: About 90% of the roughly 30 patients were men with bladder-origin urothelial cancer. Patients previously received 0 to 3 chemotherapy regimens.

Assay used: immunoSEQ multiplex PCR; TCRdb lists only in-frame clones, some missing. The repertoire has about 48,000 clones, roughly 86% of them found once; the top ten carry roughly a tenth. This sample's time point: peripheral blood 6 weeks after treatment start. Between 1 and 8 samples, pretreatment and on-treatment, were given by each patient. This CDR3 is built from 10 residues. Germline loops: CDR1 SGHTA, CDR2 FQGNSA. The TCR comes from a man aged 60 to 75 with urothelial cancer. The chain carries TRBV7-2 and TRBJ2-1; D not certain. This material consisted of PBMCs, taken around atezolizumab (anti-PD-L1) treatment. The CDR3 sequence: CASSFLGPVF. CDR3 nucleotide sequence: TGTGCCAGCAGCTTCCTGGGCCCAGTCTTC. The variable domain in full, with the rest retrieved from reference TRBV7-2 and TRBJ2-1, is GAGVSQSPSNKVTEKGKDVELRCDPISGHTALYWYRQSLGQGLEFLIYFQGNSAPDKSGLPSDRFSAERTGGSVSTLTIQRTQQEDSAVYLCASSFLGPVFGPGTRLTVL.